This T cell receptor beta chain was recovered during a study of blood T cell repertoires in COVID-19. CDR1 and CDR2 (germline): SEHNR, FQNEAQ (reference sequence). Trimming at V came to 4 bases and at J to 5 bases, leaving 12 bases not matched to a gene. The CDR3 totals 16 residues. Repertoires were generated with immunoSEQ multiplex PCR, while TCRdb's copy carries only in-frame clones and drops some. The repertoire holds about 68,000 clones, with approximately 88% as singletons. This sequence was found in a man in his forties or fifties with active COVID-19. The specimen sequenced was peripheral blood. This rearrangement joins TRBV7-9 to TRBJ2-7; 9 bases match TRBD1. CDR3 sequence reads: CASSSPGGQGSHEQYF. Written as DNA, the CDR3 is TGTGCCAGCAGCTCCCCCGGAGGACAGGGGAGCCACGAGCAGTACTTC.